This T cell receptor (beta chain) was observed in a study of cytotoxic CD8 clonotypes in ibrutinib-treated CLL. Study information: After treatment lasting a median approximately eleven months, range 6 to 36, response samples were collected. Broader study findings: At baseline, clonality was higher than in age-matched healthy donors and correlated with CD8+ counts. The clonality rise at ibrutinib response reflected private clonotype expansion.

CDR3 length equals 15 residues. CDR1 and CDR2 from the germline V gene are SGHAT and FQNNGV. The trim removed 2 bases at V and 7 bases at J, leaving 5 bases unmatched. Profiled with immunoSEQ multiplex PCR; TCRdb holds only in-frame clones, not every one. The repertoire consists of 50,000 to 65,000 clones, with 65% to 75% occurring once and the leading ten covering 35% to 55%. Worth noting for this clone: What it binds is not known.

Specimen: PBMCs, collected after 12 months of ibrutinib treatment. The clonotype comes from a human donor with chronic lymphocytic leukemia. V and J are TRBV11-2 and TRBJ1-4; 9 bases line up with TRBD1. The CDR3: CASSLMGTGSEKLFF. The CDR3 bases are TGTGCCAGCAGCTTAATGGGGACAGGGTCTGAAAAACTGTTTTTT. The whole variable domain, remainder taken from reference TRBV11-2 and TRBJ1-4, is EAGVAQSPRYKIIEKRQSVAFWCNPISGHATLYWYQQILGQGPKLLIQFQNNGVVDDSQLPKDRFSAERLKGVDSTLKIQPAKLEDSAVYLCASSLMGTGSEKLFFGSGTQLSVL.